The 28 T cell receptor beta chains in this list originate from one sample, sequenced in a study of vaccination and CD4 T cells after COVID-19 (dated by TCRdb to between 2021 and 2022). This sample's treatment or condition label indicates: roughly 10-day PBMC culture with coronavirus spike peptide pools or control peptides (ViraFEST assay). The library was generated by PCR. The listed sequencing device is Illumina iSeq 100. DNA from cultured CD4+ T cells was subjected to TCR sequencing with the Oncomine TCR Beta short-read assay at the Johns Hopkins FTIC core. TCRdb applied fastp at Q25 and MiXCR to the public reads, then kept only in-frame beta chains. Rows are combined by CDR3 protein, so each entry shows the most common genes and DNA. The sample data list approximately 16,000 distinct CDR3 sequences, and less than 60% of these were observed just once. 6.5% to 9% of the sample is in the top ten clones.

Which antigens these TCRs recognize remains unknown. Sequenced sample: CD4+ T cells from blood, cultured in vitro. These receptors came from a human donor who had recovered from COVID-19.

V gene TRBV24-1 combines with J gene TRBJ2-5, with TRBD1 matching 7 bases. V shed 3 bases, J shed 7 bases, and the junction held 10 bases outside the gene matches. CDR1 and CDR2 from the germline V gene are KGHDR and SFDVKD. CDR3 length: 15 amino acids. The CDR3 region is CATSDGRQGWGTQYF. In nucleotides, the CDR3 is TGTGCCACCAGTGATGGAAGACAGGGATGGGGGACCCAGTACTTC.

The rearrangement links TRBV15 to TRBJ1-1; D may be TRBD1 (5 bases). This CDR3 contains 13 residues. V lost 0 bases to trimming and J lost 10 bases, with 12 bases between them. CDR1 is LNHNV, CDR2 YYDKDF, per germline (reference sequence). Here the CDR3 DNA reads TGTGCCACCAGCAGAGACAGGGCCGGGACAGCTTTCTTT. Translation gives CATSRDRAGTAFF.

This chain connects TRBV6-1 to TRBJ1-2, with D possibly being TRBD1 (5 bases). CDR1 is MNHNS and CDR2 is SASEGT in the germline V gene. This CDR3 is 12 amino acids long. V was clipped by 4 bases and J by 5 bases, with 8 bases between them. CDR3 loop: CASSGDEYGYTF. The CDR3 region has the DNA TGTGCCAGCAGTGGGGACGAGTATGGCTACACCTTC.

The chain joins TRBV5-1 to TRBJ2-5; maybe TRBD1 (6 bases). The CDR3 is made up of 14 amino acids. Germline lookup yields CDR1 SGHRS and CDR2 YFSETQ. V lost 2 bases and J 2 bases, leaving 10 bases between the germline ends. Here the CDR3 reads CASSFLDSQETQYF. Here the CDR3 DNA reads TGCGCCAGCAGCTTTCTGGACAGTCAAGAGACCCAGTACTTC.

The chain couples TRBV2 to TRBJ2-5; a possible D gene is TRBD2 (6 bases). Per the germline V gene, CDR1 is SNHLY and CDR2 is FYNNEI. The CDR3 has 14 amino acids. V dropped 2 bases and J dropped 5 bases, with 12 bases sitting between them. DNA of the CDR3: TGTGCCAGCAGTGAATACGGGGGTGGGGAGACCCAGTACTTC. The encoded protein is CASSEYGGGETQYF.

The rearrangement uses TRBV15 and TRBJ1-3; D might be TRBD1 (6 bases). CDR1 and CDR2 (germline): LNHNV, YYDKDF (reference sequence). CDR3 size: 18 residues. Trimming pared 0 bases from V and 5 bases from J, leaving 20 bases between. The CDR3 sequence is CATSRDPKDSRNRNTIYF. In DNA, the CDR3 is TGTGCCACCAGCAGAGATCCCAAGGACAGTAGGAATCGAAACACCATATATTTT.

The chain has TRBV6-5 and TRBJ1-2; D might be TRBD1 (6 bases). V was pared by 0 bases and J by 0 bases, with 11 bases between. Germline V gene lookup returns CDR1 MNHEY and CDR2 SVGAGI. The CDR3 is 16 residues long. The CDR3 loop is CASSYSGTITNYGYTF. The DNA of the CDR3 is TGTGCCAGCAGTTACTCGGGGACAATAACTAACTATGGCTACACCTTC.

This chain joins TRBV2 and TRBJ1-1; D gene unclear. CDR1 and CDR2 from the germline V gene are SNHLY and FYNNEI. V lost 3 bases and J lost 1, with 6 bases in between. CDR3 length: 13 residues. CDR3 nucleotides: TGTGCCAGCAGTGACGCAGAGAACACTGAAGCTTTCTTT. It translates to CASSDAENTEAFF. Complete variable domain (other parts from reference TRBV2 and TRBJ1-1): EPEVTQTPSHQVTQMGQEVILRCVPISNHLYFYWYRQILGQKVEFLVSFYNNEISEKSEIFDDQFSVERPDGSNFTLKIRSTKLEDSAMYFCASSDAENTEAFFGQGTRLTVV.

This rearrangement joins TRBV2 to TRBJ1-1; no reliable D call. CDR3 length: 14 amino acids. CDR1 is SNHLY, CDR2 FYNNEI, per germline. The V end was cut by 6 bases, the J end by 4 bases, with 15 bases between. The CDR3 loop reads CASSPQGIFTEAFF. DNA for the CDR3: TGTGCCAGCAGCCCGCAAGGAATCTTCACTGAAGCTTTCTTT.

The chain couples TRBV10-3 to TRBJ2-3, with 10 nucleotides matching TRBD2. CDR1 ENHRY and CDR2 SYGVKD come from the germline V gene. This CDR3 has 13 residues. V trimming: 9 bases; J trimming: 4 bases; junction bases outside the gene matches: 4. In nucleotides, the CDR3 is TGTGCCATTCAAGCGGGGGGGGCAGATACGCAGTATTTT. Its translation is CAIQAGGADTQYF.

This clonotype was seen only a few times. The V and J genes are TRBV2 and TRBJ1-1; TRBD1 aligns across 7 bases. V shed 7 bases and J 3 bases; nucleotides not matched to a gene: 8. Germline V gene data show CDR1 as SNHLY and CDR2 as FYNNEI. The CDR3 runs to 14 residues. The CDR3 bases are TGTGCCAGCACCTACAGGGGATCGGACACTGAAGCTTTCTTT. It codes for CASTYRGSDTEAFF. The full variable domain, completed using reference TRBV2 and TRBJ1-1, is EPEVTQTPSHQVTQMGQEVILRCVPISNHLYFYWYRQILGQKVEFLVSFYNNEISEKSEIFDDQFSVERPDGSNFTLKIRSTKLEDSAMYFCASTYRGSDTEAFFGQGTRLTVV.

The CDR3 here is CASSLAGTSSGEQYF. Here the CDR3 DNA reads TGTGCCAGCAGCTTAGCCGGGACTAGCTCGGGCGAGCAGTACTTC. This rearrangement joins TRBV7-6 to TRBJ2-7; 9 bases line up with TRBD2. Germline V gene sequence: CDR1 SGHVS, CDR2 FNYEAQ. This CDR3 contains 15 residues. J gave up 6 bases and V 0 bases, and 6 bases lay outside the gene matches.

The chain couples TRBV5-1 to TRBJ1-1, with a possible D match to TRBD1 (5 bases). From germline, CDR1 is SGHRS and CDR2 YFSETQ. V was trimmed by 4 bases and J by 0 bases, leaving 13 bases between them. The CDR3 runs 15 residues. CDR3 sequence reads: CASSPEDTLNTEAFF. For the CDR3, the DNA is TGCGCCAGCAGCCCAGAGGACACTTTGAACACTGAAGCTTTCTTT.

The chain couples TRBV20-1 to TRBJ1-5; a possible D gene is TRBD1 (5 bases). The germline gives CDR1 DFQATT, CDR2 SNEGSKA (reference sequence). The V end was cut by 6 bases, the J end by 0 bases, with 9 bases between. The length of the CDR3 is 13 residues. The CDR3 DNA follows: TGCAGTGCAATGGGGGATAGCAATCAGCCCCAGCATTTT. This codes for CSAMGDSNQPQHF.

In this sample, this clonotype turned up a few times. The DNA of the CDR3 is TGTGCCAGCAGCCCTCGACCTAGCGGCGGGGACAATCAGCCCCAGCATTTT. This encodes CASSPRPSGGDNQPQHF. The gene calls are TRBV5-5 and TRBJ1-5; D is uncertain. This CDR3 has 17 amino acids. CDR1 is SGHKS and CDR2 is YYEKEE in the germline V gene (reference sequence). V lost 4 bases and J lost 3, with 20 bases in between.

The gene calls are TRBV7-2 and TRBJ2-5, with D unclear. The CDR3 loop spans 17 amino acids. Germline V gene data show CDR1 as SGHTA and CDR2 as FQGNSA. Trimming removed 5 bases from V and 7 bases from J, with 26 bases in between. The CDR3 sequence: CASSETYMDEPVGTQYF. The DNA for the CDR3 is TGTGCCAGCAGCGAAACTTATATGGACGAACCGGTCGGGACCCAGTACTTC.

This clonotype was observed a handful of times. The chain couples TRBV6-1 to TRBJ1-1; the match to TRBD1 covers 10 bases. The V gene end was trimmed by 6 bases and the J gene end by 3 bases; junction bases not matched to a gene: 10. The CDR3 totals 16 residues. Germline V CDR1 and CDR2: MNHNS, SASEGT. CDR3 bases: TGTGCCAGCAGCTCCGGGACAGGGGTGAGGGACACTGAAGCTTTCTTT. Translating it yields CASSSGTGVRDTEAFF.

The rearrangement joins TRBV2 to TRBJ2-1, with a weak D call TRBD1 (6 bases). This CDR3 has 14 amino acids. The germline V gene encodes CDR1 SNHLY and CDR2 FYNNEI. Between the trimmed V and J ends, which lost 5 bases and 9 bases, there was a span of 17 bases. In nucleotides, the CDR3 is TGTGCCAGCAGTCCACGTGCCTCACAGGGTGAGCAGTTCTTC. Its translation: CASSPRASQGEQFF.

The rearrangement uses TRBV20-1 and TRBJ2-1; no definite D call. Germline V gives CDR1 DFQATT, CDR2 SNEGSKA (reference sequence). V was clipped by 3 bases and J by 8 bases, with 17 bases between them. CDR3 length: 14 amino acids. CDR3 region: CSARYGLQGYEQFF. In DNA, the CDR3 is TGCAGTGCTAGGTACGGGCTCCAAGGGTATGAGCAGTTCTTC.

The chain is built from TRBV5-1 and TRBJ2-1; D is ambiguous. Trimming pared 2 bases from V and 9 bases from J, leaving 12 bases between. This CDR3 has 13 amino acids. Germline V gene data show CDR1 as SGHRS and CDR2 as YFSETQ. CDR3 sequence reads: CASSFLGIAEQFF. As DNA, the CDR3 is TGCGCCAGCAGCTTTTTGGGCATTGCTGAGCAGTTCTTC.

V is TRBV27 and J is TRBJ1-2; D may be TRBD1 (5 bases). CDR1 and CDR2 (germline): MNHEY, SMNVEV (reference sequence). This CDR3 contains 13 residues. Trimming pared 3 bases from V and 2 bases from J, leaving 7 bases between. CDR3 in amino acids: CASSFRQNYGYTF. The CDR3 DNA reads TGTGCCAGCAGTTTCCGACAGAACTATGGCTACACCTTC.

This clonotype was observed once. The CDR3, as DNA: TGTGCCATCAGTGAGTCGGGTAACACCGGGGAGCTGTTTTTT. It specifies CAISESGNTGELFF. V gene TRBV10-3 combines with J gene TRBJ2-2; unclear D gene. CDR1 is ENHRY and CDR2 is SYGVKD in the germline V gene. Trimming shortened V by 0 bases and J by 2 bases, and 4 bases separated the two germline ends. The CDR3 sequence is 14 residues long.

J is TRBJ1-2 and V is TRBV19; 8 nucleotides line up with TRBD1. V lost 4 bases and J lost 11; bases outside the gene matches: 21. The CDR3 has 17 residues. Germline V lookup: CDR1 LNHDA, CDR2 SQIVND (reference sequence). The CDR3 region is CASSNPYRGNLTMGYTF. In DNA, the CDR3 is TGTGCCAGTAGTAACCCCTACAGGGGGAATTTAACTATGGGGTACACCTTC.

This clonotype was seen only a few times. The J gene is TRBJ1-1, the V gene TRBV6-5; D gene uncertain. With 2 bases removed from V and 11 bases from J, the gap between germline ends came to 15 bases. The CDR3 is made up of 13 amino acids. CDR1 is MNHEY and CDR2 is SVGAGI in the germline V gene. CDR3 bases: TGTGCCAGCAGTTACGTAGGGCGATCGTCGGCTTTCTTT. Protein product: CASSYVGRSSAFF.

This sequence joins TRBV10-3 and TRBJ1-1; D might be TRBD1 (5 bases). Germline lookup yields CDR1 ENHRY and CDR2 SYGVKD. The CDR3 runs 13 residues. Trimming pared 4 bases from V and 4 bases from J, leaving 10 bases between. The CDR3 here is CAISGGRGTEAFF. CDR3 DNA sequence: TGTGCCATCAGTGGGGGGAGGGGCACTGAAGCTTTCTTT.

The genes are TRBV19 and TRBJ2-4; D might be TRBD2 (5 bases). With 6 bases removed from V and 1 base from J, the gap between germline ends came to 10 bases. The CDR3 covers 14 residues. The germline CDR1 and CDR2 sequences are LNHDA and SQIVND (reference sequence). CDR3 loop: CASRRRSAKNIQYF. In nucleotides, the CDR3 is TGTGCCAGTAGAAGGAGGTCCGCCAAAAACATTCAGTACTTC.

This clonotype has only a few counts. The J gene is TRBJ2-7, the V gene TRBV24-1; D uncertain. The CDR3 length is 13 residues. Trimming removed 6 bases from V and 2 bases from J, with 10 bases in between. The germline V gene encodes CDR1 KGHDR and CDR2 SFDVKD. The CDR3, as DNA: TGTGCCACCAGTAACCAGGACCCCTACGAGCAGTACTTC. The encoded protein is CATSNQDPYEQYF.

The genes are TRBV10-3 and TRBJ1-4, with 7 bases matching TRBD1. Per germline, CDR1 ENHRY and CDR2 SYGVKD. The CDR3 consists of 15 residues. Unmatched junction bases numbered 6, after V lost 0 bases and J lost 8 bases. The CDR3 loop is CAISESVGGAEKLFF. CDR3 bases: TGTGCCATCAGTGAGTCGGTAGGGGGCGCGGAAAAACTGTTTTTT.